The next 19 T cell receptor beta chains were all read from a single sample in a study of naive and memory T cell subsets. Amplification of ligated cDNA took four PCR rounds with SP2 and nested alpha and beta constant primers. TCRdb re-analysed the 5' RACE reads in MiXCR, keeping a single row per CDR3 protein. This sample has tens of thousands of distinct CDR3 sequences, with roughly 8.1% found just once. TCR cDNA received a 3' ligated oligonucleotide that carried a UMI. The receptors stem from a female donor in good health.

This clonotype has a handful of counts. The CDR3 is CASSQSSGGVTDTQYF. CDR3 nucleotides: TGTGCCAGCAGCCAATCGAGCGGGGGGGTAACAGATACGCAGTATTTT. V and J are TRBV6-6 and TRBJ2-3, with TRBD2 matching over 10 bases. The CDR3 covers 16 residues. Per the germline V gene, CDR1 is MNHNY and CDR2 is SVGAGI (reference sequence). V lost 6 bases, J lost 3 bases, and 9 bases stayed unmatched.

The chain uses TRBV5-1 and TRBJ1-2; D is unclear. Looked up from germline, CDR1 is SGHRS and CDR2 is YFSETQ. The CDR3 loop spans 13 amino acids. Trimming removed 3 bases from V and 6 bases from J, with 12 bases in between. Here the CDR3 reads CASSSINKDGYTF. The DNA for the CDR3 is TGCGCCAGCAGCTCCATAAACAAAGATGGCTACACCTTC.

This clonotype was seen a handful of times. The chain combines TRBV6-5 with TRBJ1-1; D call uncertain. Per germline, CDR1 MNHEY and CDR2 SVGAGI. V was cut by 8 bases and J by 6 bases, with 13 bases left in between. The CDR3 totals 12 residues. In nucleotides, the CDR3 is TGTGCCAGCGGCCCCCGACCCCCTGAAGCTTTCTTT. It yields the protein CASGPRPPEAFF.

The sample holds a few counts of this clonotype. The CDR3 protein is CSVRESLGDTQYF. CDR3 nucleotide sequence: TGCAGCGTCCGGGAATCCTTAGGGGATACGCAGTATTTT. The chain links TRBV29-1 to TRBJ2-3; tentatively, D is TRBD2 (5 bases). CDR3 length: 13 amino acids. Between the trimmed V and J ends, which lost 6 bases and 6 bases, there was a span of 16 bases. From germline, CDR1 is SQVTM and CDR2 ANQGSEA.

This clonotype was observed many times. This sequence joins TRBV28 and TRBJ2-7; TRBD2 matches 7 bases. Losses at the gene ends were 5 bases for V and 1 base for J; bases not matched to a gene: 8. From germline, CDR1 is MDHEN and CDR2 SYDVKM. The CDR3 spans 15 residues. In nucleotides, the CDR3 is TGTGCCAGCAGTCATATAGGCGGGAGTTCCTACGAGCAGTACTTC. Translation gives CASSHIGGSSYEQYF.

This chain joins TRBV5-1 and TRBJ2-5; 9 bases are shared with TRBD2. V was pared by 1 base and J by 5 bases, with 3 bases of the junction left unmatched. The CDR3 covers 14 residues. From germline, CDR1 is SGHRS and CDR2 YFSETQ. CDR3 amino acids: CASSLSSGDETQYF. In DNA, the CDR3 is TGCGCCAGCAGCTTGTCTAGCGGGGATGAGACCCAGTACTTC.

This clonotype was observed many times. The chain combines TRBV7-9 with TRBJ2-7; TRBD1 agrees at 7 bases. The V and J ends lost 4 bases and 3 bases, in that order; junction bases with no gene match: 6. The CDR3 is made up of 14 amino acids. CDR1 and CDR2 (germline): SEHNR, FQNEAQ (reference sequence). The CDR3 here is CASSSVGQSYEQYF. The CDR3 nucleotides are TGTGCCAGCAGCTCGGTGGGACAGAGCTACGAGCAGTACTTC.

This clonotype was observed at least ten times. The rearrangement links TRBV12-3 or TRBV12-4 to TRBJ1-3, with D perhaps TRBD1 (6 bases). The CDR3 covers 13 residues. V lost 6 bases to trimming and J lost 8 bases, with 14 bases between them. CDR3 region: CASREQGKHTIYF. CDR3 sequence (DNA): TGTGCCAGCAGGGAGCAGGGGAAACACACCATATATTTT.

This clonotype was picked up many times. The chain couples TRBV6-5 to TRBJ1-3; D remains ambiguous. V dropped 0 bases and J dropped 1 base, with 4 bases sitting between them. The germline CDR1 and CDR2 sequences are MNHEY and SVGAGI. The CDR3 loop spans 14 amino acids. CDR3 sequence (DNA): TGTGCCAGCAGTTACTCCCAGTCTGGAAACACCATATATTTT. It yields the protein CASSYSQSGNTIYF.

The chain recombines TRBV12-3 or TRBV12-4 with TRBJ1-1; weak D call: TRBD1 (6 bases). The germline V and J ends were trimmed by 4 bases and 3 bases, with 21 bases remaining between them. The CDR3 covers 17 residues. The CDR3 nucleotides are TGTGCCAGCAGTTCCTACCGAGGGGGGCTGACGGACACTGAAGCTTTCTTT. Its translation is CASSSYRGGLTDTEAFF.

This clonotype has a count of ten or more. This chain uses TRBV6-1 with TRBJ2-5; TRBD2 aligns across 9 bases. Germline CDR1 is MNHNS and CDR2 is SASEGT. The CDR3 has 13 amino acids. V dropped 9 bases and J dropped 5; count of bases not matched to a gene: 7. Here the CDR3 reads CARSRREGETQYF. The CDR3 bases are TGTGCCAGGTCGCGGCGGGAGGGGGAGACCCAGTACTTC.

This clonotype was observed a few times. Here the CDR3 reads CASSQETGRNYGYTF. CDR3 sequence (DNA): TGTGCCAGCAGCCAGGAGACAGGGCGAAACTATGGCTACACCTTC. The chain employs TRBV14 and TRBJ1-2; 7 positions agree with TRBD1. Germline CDR1 and CDR2: SGHDN and FVKESK. This CDR3 spans 15 amino acids. V lost 3 bases to trimming and J lost 2 bases; unmatched junction nucleotides: 6.

This clonotype came up many times. The chain is built from TRBV28 and TRBJ1-6; D is unclear. Trimming took 0 bases from V and 10 from J, leaving 4 bases between them. Per germline, CDR1 MDHEN and CDR2 SYDVKM. This CDR3 spans 12 amino acids. In DNA form, the CDR3 reads TGTGCCAGCAGTTTATGGGAATCACCCCTCCACTTT. It specifies CASSLWESPLHF. Based on the CDR3 plus reference TRBV28 and TRBJ1-6, the full variable domain is DVKVTQSSRYLVKRTGEKVFLECVQDMDHENMFWYRQDPGLGLRLIYFSYDVKMKEKGDIPEGYSVSREKKERFSLILESASTNQTSMYLCASSLWESPLHFGNGTRLTVT.

This clonotype turned up a few times. This rearrangement joins TRBV10-3 to TRBJ1-1; a possible D gene is TRBD1 (6 bases). This CDR3 has 12 residues. The V end was cut by 6 bases, the J end by 8 bases, with 13 bases between. Germline-derived CDR1 and CDR2 are ENHRY and SYGVKD. In nucleotides, the CDR3 is TGTGCCATCAGCTCAACAGGGTACGAAGCTTTCTTT. Protein sequence: CAISSTGYEAFF.

This clonotype was picked up many times. V gene TRBV27 combines with J gene TRBJ2-7, with TRBD1 matching 9 bases. The CDR3 extends over 14 amino acids. Germline V CDR1 and CDR2: MNHEY, SMNVEV (reference sequence). J lost 3 bases, V lost 3 bases, and 3 bases had no gene match. In DNA, the CDR3 is TGTGCCAGCAGTTTTCGGACAGGGGTCTACGAGCAGTACTTC. It specifies CASSFRTGVYEQYF.

This clonotype was detected only a few times. This chain connects TRBV28 to TRBJ1-1; the D gene is possibly TRBD1 (6 bases). The V end was cut by 7 bases, the J end by 4 bases, with 25 bases between. Per germline, CDR1 MDHEN and CDR2 SYDVKM. The CDR3 spans 17 residues. DNA of the CDR3: TGTGCCAGCACCCATCGGGGGTCAGGGGCATGGCGCACTGAAGCTTTCTTT. Translated, it gives CASTHRGSGAWRTEAFF.

This clonotype occurred a few times. This sequence joins TRBV12-3 or TRBV12-4 and TRBJ2-1, with D possibly TRBD1 on 5 matching bases. The CDR3 extends over 15 amino acids. V lost 5 bases to trimming and J lost 6 bases, with 17 bases between them. The CDR3 DNA follows: TGTGCCAGCAGTCCTACAGGTTCTTCTGGCAATGAGCAGTTCTTC. It yields the protein CASSPTGSSGNEQFF.

This clonotype was detected only a few times. V is TRBV28 and J is TRBJ1-1, with TRBD1 matching 11 bases. Germline loops: CDR1 MDHEN, CDR2 SYDVKM. The CDR3 sequence is 17 residues long. V shed 2 bases and J 1 base; nucleotides not matched to a gene: 6. The CDR3 nucleotides are TGTGCCAGCAGTTTAGTCGCCGGGACAGGGGGGAACACTGAAGCTTTCTTT. This encodes CASSLVAGTGGNTEAFF.

This clonotype was recorded a few times. The chain has TRBV5-4 and TRBJ2-7; TRBD2 matches 7 bases. The CDR3 spans 13 residues. Germline V gene lookup returns CDR1 SGHNT and CDR2 YYREEE (reference sequence). The trim removed 4 bases at V and 5 bases at J, leaving 6 bases unmatched. The CDR3 DNA is TGTGCCAGCAGCCTCGGGGGAGGGAACGAGCAGTACTTC. It translates to CASSLGGGNEQYF.